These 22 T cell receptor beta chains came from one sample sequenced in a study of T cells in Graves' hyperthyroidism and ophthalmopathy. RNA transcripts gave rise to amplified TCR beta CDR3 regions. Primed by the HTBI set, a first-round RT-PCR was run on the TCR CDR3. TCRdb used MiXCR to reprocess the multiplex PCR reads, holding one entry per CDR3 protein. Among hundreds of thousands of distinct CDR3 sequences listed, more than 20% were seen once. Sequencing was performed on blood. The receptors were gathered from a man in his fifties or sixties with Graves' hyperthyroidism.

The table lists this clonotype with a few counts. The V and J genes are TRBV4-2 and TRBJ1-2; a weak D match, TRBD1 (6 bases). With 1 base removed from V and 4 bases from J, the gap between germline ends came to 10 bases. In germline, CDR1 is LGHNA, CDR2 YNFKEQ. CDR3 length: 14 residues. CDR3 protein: CASSQAETGYGYTF. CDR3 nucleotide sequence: TGTGCCAGCAGCCAAGCAGAGACAGGCTATGGCTACACCTTC.

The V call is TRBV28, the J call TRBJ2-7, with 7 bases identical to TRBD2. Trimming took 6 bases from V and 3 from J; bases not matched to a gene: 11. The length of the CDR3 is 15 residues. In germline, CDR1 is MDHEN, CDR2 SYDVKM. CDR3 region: CASSPGAGNNYEQYF. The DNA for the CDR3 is TGTGCCAGCAGCCCCGGAGCGGGAAATAACTACGAGCAGTACTTC.

CDR3: CASSYSLADRANTGELFF. Written as DNA, the CDR3 is TGTGCCAGCAGTTACTCTTTGGCGGACCGAGCGAACACCGGGGAGCTGTTTTTT. The rearrangement links TRBV6-2 or TRBV6-3 to TRBJ2-2; D not resolved. CDR3 length: 18 residues. Looked up from germline, CDR1 is MNHEY and CDR2 is SVGEGT. Trimming cost V 0 bases and J 0 bases, with 14 bases left between them.

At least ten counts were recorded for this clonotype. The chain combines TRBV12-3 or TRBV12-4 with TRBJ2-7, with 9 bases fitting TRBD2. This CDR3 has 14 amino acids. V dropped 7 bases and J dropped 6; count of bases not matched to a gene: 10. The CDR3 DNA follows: TGTGCCAGCACATTAGCGGGAGTGTTAGGCGAGCAGTACTTC. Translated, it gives CASTLAGVLGEQYF.

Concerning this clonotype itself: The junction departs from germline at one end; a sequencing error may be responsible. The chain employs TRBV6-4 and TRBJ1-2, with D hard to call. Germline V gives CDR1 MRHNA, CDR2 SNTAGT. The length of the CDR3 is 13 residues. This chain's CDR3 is CASSYSTAGGYTF. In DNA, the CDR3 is TGTGCCAGCAGTTACTCGACCGCGGGTGGCTACACCTTC.

The CDR3 here is CASSTGGSQTQYF. CDR3 sequence (DNA): TGTGCCAGCTCCACGGGAGGGAGCCAGACCCAGTACTTC. The genes are TRBV7-9 and TRBJ2-5; TRBD2 matches at 8 bases. The V gene end was trimmed by 8 bases and the J gene end by 6 bases; junction bases not matched to a gene: 8. The CDR3 runs to 13 residues. Germline V gene lookup returns CDR1 SEHNR and CDR2 FQNEAQ (reference sequence).

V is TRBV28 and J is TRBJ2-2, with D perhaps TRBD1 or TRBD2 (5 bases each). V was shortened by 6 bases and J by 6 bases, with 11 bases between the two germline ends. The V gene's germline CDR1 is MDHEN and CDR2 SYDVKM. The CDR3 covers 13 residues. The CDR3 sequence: CASRNVGAGELFF. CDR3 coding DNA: TGTGCCAGCAGGAACGTGGGGGCCGGGGAGCTGTTTTTT.

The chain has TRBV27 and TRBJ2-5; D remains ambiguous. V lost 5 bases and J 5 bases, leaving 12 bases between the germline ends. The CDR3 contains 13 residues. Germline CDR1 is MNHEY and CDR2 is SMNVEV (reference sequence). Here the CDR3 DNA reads TGTGCCAGCAGTCGGGTCTCGGTCGAGACCCAGTACTTC. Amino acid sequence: CASSRVSVETQYF.

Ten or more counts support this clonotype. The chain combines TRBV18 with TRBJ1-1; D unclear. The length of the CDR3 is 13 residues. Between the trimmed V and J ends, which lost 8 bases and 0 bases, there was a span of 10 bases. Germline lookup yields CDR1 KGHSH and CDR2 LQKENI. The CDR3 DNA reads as TGTGCCAGCAGTCCCGATATGAACACTGAAGCTTTCTTT. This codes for CASSPDMNTEAFF.

The CDR3 spells CASSWGTKAYEQYF. Here the CDR3 DNA reads TGTGCCAGCAGCTGGGGGACGAAAGCCTACGAGCAGTACTTC. This chain uses TRBV7-2 with TRBJ2-7; D may be TRBD1 or TRBD2 (5 bases each). CDR3 length: 14 residues. The germline gives CDR1 SGHTA, CDR2 FQGNSA. The V and J ends lost 4 bases and 2 bases respectively, with 12 bases between them.

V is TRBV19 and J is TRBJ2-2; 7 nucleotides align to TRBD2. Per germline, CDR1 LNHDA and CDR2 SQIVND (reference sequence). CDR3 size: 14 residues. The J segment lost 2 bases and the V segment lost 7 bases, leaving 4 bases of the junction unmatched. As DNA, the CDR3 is TGTGCCAGTAAGCGGGGAGGTAACACCGGGGAGCTGTTTTTT. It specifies CASKRGGNTGELFF.

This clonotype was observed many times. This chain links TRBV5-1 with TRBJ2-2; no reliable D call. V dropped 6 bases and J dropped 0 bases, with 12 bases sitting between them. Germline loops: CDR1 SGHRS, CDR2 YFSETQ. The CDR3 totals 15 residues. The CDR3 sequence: CASNDGTPNTGELFF. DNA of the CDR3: TGCGCCAGCAATGATGGTACTCCGAACACCGGGGAGCTGTTTTTT.

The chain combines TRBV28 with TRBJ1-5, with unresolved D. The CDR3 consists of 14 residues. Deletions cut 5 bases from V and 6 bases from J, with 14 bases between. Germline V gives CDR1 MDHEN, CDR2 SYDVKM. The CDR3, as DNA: TGTGCCAGCAGTCCGTTGGGTTTCACTCAGCCCCAGCATTTT. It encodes CASSPLGFTQPQHF. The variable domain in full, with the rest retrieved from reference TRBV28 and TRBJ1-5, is DVKVTQSSRYLVKRTGEKVFLECVQDMDHENMFWYRQDPGLGLRLIYFSYDVKMKEKGDIPEGYSVSREKKERFSLILESASTNQTSMYLCASSPLGFTQPQHFGDGTRLSIL.

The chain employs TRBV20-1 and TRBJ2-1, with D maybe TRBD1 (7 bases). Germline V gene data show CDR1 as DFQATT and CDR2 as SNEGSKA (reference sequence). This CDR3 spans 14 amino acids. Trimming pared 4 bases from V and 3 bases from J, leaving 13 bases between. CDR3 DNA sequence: TGCAGTGCTAAGAGGGGGCGGGGCTACAATGAGCAGTTCTTC. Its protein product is CSAKRGRGYNEQFF.

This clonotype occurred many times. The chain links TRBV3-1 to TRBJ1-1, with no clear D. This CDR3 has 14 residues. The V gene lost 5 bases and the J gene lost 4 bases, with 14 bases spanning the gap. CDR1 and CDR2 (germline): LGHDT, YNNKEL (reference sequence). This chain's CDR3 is CASSSDPLGTEAFF. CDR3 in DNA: TGTGCCAGCAGCTCGGACCCATTGGGCACTGAAGCTTTCTTT.

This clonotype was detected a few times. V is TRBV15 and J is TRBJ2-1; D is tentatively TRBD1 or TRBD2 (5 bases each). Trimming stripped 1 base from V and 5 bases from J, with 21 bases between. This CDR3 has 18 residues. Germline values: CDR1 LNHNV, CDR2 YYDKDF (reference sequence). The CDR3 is CATSRGASSRGRNNEQFF. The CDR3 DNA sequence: TGTGCCACCAGCAGAGGGGCTAGTTCACGGGGCCGAAACAATGAGCAGTTCTTC.

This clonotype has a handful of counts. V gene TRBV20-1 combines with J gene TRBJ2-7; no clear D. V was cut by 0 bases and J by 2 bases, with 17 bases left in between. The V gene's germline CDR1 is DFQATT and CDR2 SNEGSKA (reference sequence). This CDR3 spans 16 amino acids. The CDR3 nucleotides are TGCAGTGCTAGAGATGCGCTGGCGGCACCGCCCTACGAGCAGTACTTC. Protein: CSARDALAAPPYEQYF.

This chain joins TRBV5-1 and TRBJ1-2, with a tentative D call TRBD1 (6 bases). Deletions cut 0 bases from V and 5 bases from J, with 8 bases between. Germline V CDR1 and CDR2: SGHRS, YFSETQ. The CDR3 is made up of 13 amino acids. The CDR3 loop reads CASSLEGGYGYTF. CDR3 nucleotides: TGCGCCAGCAGCTTGGAAGGGGGATATGGCTACACCTTC. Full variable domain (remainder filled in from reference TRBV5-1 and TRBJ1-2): KAGVTQTPRYLIKTRGQQVTLSCSPISGHRSVSWYQQTPGQGLQFLFEYFSETQRNKGNFPGRFSGRQFSNSRSEMNVSTLELGDSALYLCASSLEGGYGYTFGSGTRLTVV.

CDR3 loop: CAITRGGKEQFF. In nucleotides, the CDR3 is TGTGCCATCACCCGAGGAGGGAAGGAACAGTTCTTC. The chain combines TRBV10-3 with TRBJ2-1, with TRBD2 as a possible D gene (6 bases). CDR3 length: 12 amino acids. Germline lookup yields CDR1 ENHRY and CDR2 SYGVKD. Trimming took off 7 bases at V and 13 bases at J, with 17 bases between the two ends.

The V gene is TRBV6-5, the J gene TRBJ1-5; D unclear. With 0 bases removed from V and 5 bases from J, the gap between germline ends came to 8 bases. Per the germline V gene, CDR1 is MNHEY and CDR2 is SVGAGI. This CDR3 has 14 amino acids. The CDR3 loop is CASSYSGDHQPQHF. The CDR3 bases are TGTGCCAGCAGTTACTCGGGCGACCATCAGCCCCAGCATTTT.

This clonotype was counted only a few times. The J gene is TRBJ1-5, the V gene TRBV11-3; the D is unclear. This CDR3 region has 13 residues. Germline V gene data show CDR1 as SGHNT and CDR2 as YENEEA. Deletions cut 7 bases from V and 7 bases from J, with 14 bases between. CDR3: CASTRELEQPQHF. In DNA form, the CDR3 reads TGTGCCAGCACTAGGGAGCTGGAGCAGCCCCAGCATTTT. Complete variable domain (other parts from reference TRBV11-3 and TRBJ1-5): EAGVVQSPRYKIIEKKQPVAFWCNPISGHNTLYWYLQNLGQGPELLIRYENEEAVDDSQLPKDRFSAERLKGVDSTLKIQPAELGDSAVYLCASTRELEQPQHFGDGTRLSIL.

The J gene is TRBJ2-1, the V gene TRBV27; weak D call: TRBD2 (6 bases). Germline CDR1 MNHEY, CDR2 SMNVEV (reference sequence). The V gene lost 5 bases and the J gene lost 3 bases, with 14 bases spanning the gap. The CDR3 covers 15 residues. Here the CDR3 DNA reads TGTGCCAGCAGTCCTTTCGCGGGAAGCTACAATGAGCAGTTCTTC. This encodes CASSPFAGSYNEQFF.